This T cell receptor beta chain came from a study of OX40 agonist ivuxolimab in advanced cancers. TCRdb keeps only in-frame clones here, not all; method: immunoSEQ multiplex PCR. The table lists some 40,000 clones, 60% to 85% of them singletons. CDR1 and CDR2 (germline): SGHDT, YYEEEE. Trimming took off 1 base at V and 5 bases at J, with 18 bases between the two ends. The CDR3 runs 16 residues. The chain couples TRBV5-6 to TRBJ2-5; D gene uncertain. This clonotype originated in an adult with an advanced solid tumor such as melanoma, head and neck, liver or kidney cancer. Here the sequenced sample was CD4+ or CD8+ T cells sorted from blood, taken in a trial of the OX40 agonist ivuxolimab. The CDR3 protein is CASSLTVRSASETQYF. The CDR3 DNA reads TGTGCCAGCAGCTTGACGGTTAGAAGTGCTTCTGAGACCCAGTACTTC. The entire variable domain, with the rest obtained from reference TRBV5-6 and TRBJ2-5, is as follows: DAGVTQSPTHLIKTRGQQVTLRCSPKSGHDTVSWYQQALGQGPQFIFQYYEEEERQRGNFPDRFSGHQFPNYSSELNVNALLLGDSALYLCASSLTVRSASETQYFGPGTRLLVL.